These T cell receptor beta chains were read from a single sample in a study of blood T cell repertoires in COVID-19. The data were produced by immunoSEQ multiplex PCR, yet TCRdb's version contains in-frame clones alone and is incomplete. The sample lists some 130,000 clones; roughly nine tenths were seen once. Sequenced: peripheral blood. These receptors came from a man aged 50 or older with active COVID-19. CDR3s leave out the opening cysteine and the closing phenylalanine or tryptophan. The order of the fields is V gene, D gene, CDR3 protein. D genes are given only for firm matches.

TRBV7-9 | TRBD1 | ASSLTGTAVGNTIY
TRBV10-1 | . | ASRQDRNSPLH
TRBV7-2 | . | ASSLERLETQY
TRBV24-1 | . | ATSPGGTDTQY
TRBV9 | . | ASSLGTSRETQY
TRBV10-3 | . | AITESPGNTEAF
TRBV19 | TRBD1 | ASSDLGAGGQPQH
TRBV20-1 | . | SASLFTVAGTEAF
TRBV5-6 | TRBD1 | ASSSLLTGTGVNIQY
TRBV6-6 | . | ASSLQVRGGNTIY
TRBV5-6 | TRBD1 | ASSWTGQETQY
TRBV5-6 | TRBD1 | ATRLVGQGDAEQY
TRBV11-2 | . | ASSLAGSYGYT
TRBV13 | TRBD1 | ASSLGGGEGNT
TRBV15 | . | ATSRIGQKNIQY
TRBV25-1 | TRBD1 | ASTGGYNEQF
TRBV16 | . | ASSQTPGVDTEAF
TRBV7-9 | . | ASSSRPGSISGNTIY
TRBV11-3 | . | ASSLSQGDRTQY